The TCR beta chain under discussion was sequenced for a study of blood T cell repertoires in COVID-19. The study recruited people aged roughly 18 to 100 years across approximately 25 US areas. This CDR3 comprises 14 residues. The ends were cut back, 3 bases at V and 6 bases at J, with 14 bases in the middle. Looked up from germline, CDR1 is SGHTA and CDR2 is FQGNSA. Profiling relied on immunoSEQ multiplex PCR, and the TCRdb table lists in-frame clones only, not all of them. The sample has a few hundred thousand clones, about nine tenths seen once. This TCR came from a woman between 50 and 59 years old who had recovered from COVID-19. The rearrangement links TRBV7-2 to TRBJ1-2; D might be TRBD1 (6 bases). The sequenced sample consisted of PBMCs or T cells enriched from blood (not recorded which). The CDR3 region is CASSLNRGGDGYTF. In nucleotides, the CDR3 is TGTGCCAGCAGCTTGAATAGAGGGGGAGATGGCTACACCTTC.